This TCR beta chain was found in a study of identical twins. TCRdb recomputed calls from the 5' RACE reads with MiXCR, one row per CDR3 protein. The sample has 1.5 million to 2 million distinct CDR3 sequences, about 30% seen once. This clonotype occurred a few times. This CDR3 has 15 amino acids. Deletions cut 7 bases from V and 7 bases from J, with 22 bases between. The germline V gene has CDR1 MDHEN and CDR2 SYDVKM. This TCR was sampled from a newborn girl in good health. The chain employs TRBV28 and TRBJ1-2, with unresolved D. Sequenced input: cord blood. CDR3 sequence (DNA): TGTGCCAGCAAAACCCGGGGAGGGAGATATGTTGGCTACACCTTC. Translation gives CASKTRGGRYVGYTF.